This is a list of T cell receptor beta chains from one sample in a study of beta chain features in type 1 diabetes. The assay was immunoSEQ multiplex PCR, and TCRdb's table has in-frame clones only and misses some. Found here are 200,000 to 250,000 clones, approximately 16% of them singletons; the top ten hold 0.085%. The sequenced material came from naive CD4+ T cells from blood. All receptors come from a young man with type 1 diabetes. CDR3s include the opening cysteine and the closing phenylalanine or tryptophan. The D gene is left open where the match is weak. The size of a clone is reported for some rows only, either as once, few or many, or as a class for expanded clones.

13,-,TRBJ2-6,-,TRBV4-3,TGCGCCAGCAGCTTTGACACTGCCAACGTCCTGACTTTC,CASSFDTANVLTF
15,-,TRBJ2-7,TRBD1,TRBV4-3,TGCGCCAGCAGCCATACCGGGACAGAGTCCTACGAGCAGTACTTC,CASSHTGTESYEQYF
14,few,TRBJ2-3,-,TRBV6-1,TGTGCCAGCAGTGAAGGAGGATTCACAGATACGCAGTATTTT,CASSEGGFTDTQYF
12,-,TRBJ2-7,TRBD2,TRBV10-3,TGTGCCATCAGTGAGCGGGAGGACGAGCAGTACTTC,CAISEREDEQYF
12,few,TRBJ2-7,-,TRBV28,TGTGCCAGCAGTTTGAGCGGGTACGAGCAGTACTTC,CASSLSGYEQYF
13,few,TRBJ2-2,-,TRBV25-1,TGTGCCAGCAGTCAAAACTTGGACGGGGAGCTGTTTTTT,CASSQNLDGELFF
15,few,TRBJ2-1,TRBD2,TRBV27,TGTGCCAGCAGTTTAGTCGGACTAGCGTCGAATGAGCAGTTCTTC,CASSLVGLASNEQFF
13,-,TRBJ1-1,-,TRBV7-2,TGTGCCAGCAGCTTAGCAAGACTAGGTCAAGCTTTCTTT,CASSLARLGQAFF
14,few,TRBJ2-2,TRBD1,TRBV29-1,TGCAGCGCCCGACAGGGCCGGGACACCGGGGAGCTGTTTTTT,CSARQGRDTGELFF
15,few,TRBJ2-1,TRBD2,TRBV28,TGTGCCAGCAGTTTCCCGGGAGGGCCCTACAATGAGCAGTTCTTC,CASSFPGGPYNEQFF
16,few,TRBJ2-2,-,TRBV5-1,TGCGCCAGCAGCCCCGGAGCAGGCTTTAACACCGGGGAGCTGTTTTTT,CASSPGAGFNTGELFF
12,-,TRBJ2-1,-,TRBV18,TGTGCCAGCTCACCCCGGTCGGATGAGCAGTTCTTC,CASSPRSDEQFF
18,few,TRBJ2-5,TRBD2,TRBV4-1,TGCGCCAGCAGCCAAGAGAGGCTAGCGGGAGGCGGGTGGAAGACCCAGTACTTC,CASSQERLAGGGWKTQYF
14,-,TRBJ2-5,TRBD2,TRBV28,TGTGCCAGCAGTCTTAGCGGGGGCCAAGAGACCCAGTACTTC,CASSLSGGQETQYF
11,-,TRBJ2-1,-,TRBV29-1,TGCAGCGTTGAAGCTACACCAGGGCAGTTCTTC,CSVEATPGQFF
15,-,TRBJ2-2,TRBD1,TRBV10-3,TGTGCCATCTCCCTTGGGACAGGGATCACCGGGGAGCTGTTTTTT,CAISLGTGITGELFF
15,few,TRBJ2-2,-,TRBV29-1,TGCAGCGCGAGGGGAACGCACGGTAACACCGGGGAGCTGTTTTTT,CSARGTHGNTGELFF
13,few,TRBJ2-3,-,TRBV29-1,TGCAGCGTTGTACAGTATAGCACAGATACGCAGTATTTT,CSVVQYSTDTQYF
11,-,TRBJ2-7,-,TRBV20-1,TGCAGTGCTAGGGTCGGGCGGGAGCAGTACTTC,CSARVGREQYF
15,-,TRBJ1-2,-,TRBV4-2,TGTGCCAGCAGCCAAGATAAGGCGGCCCCCTATGGCTACACCTTC,CASSQDKAAPYGYTF
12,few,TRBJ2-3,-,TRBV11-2,TGTGCCAGCAGCTCCAGTAGAGATACGCAGTATTTT,CASSSSRDTQYF
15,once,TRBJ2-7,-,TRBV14,TGTGCCAGCAGCCGGTATACGGCGTTGTCTTACGAGCAGTACTTC,CASSRYTALSYEQYF
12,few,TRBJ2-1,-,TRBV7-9,TGTGCCAGCAGCTTAGCCCCAAAAGAGCAGTTCTTC,CASSLAPKEQFF
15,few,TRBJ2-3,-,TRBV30,TGTGCCTGGGCCTTGGGAGCGGGTAGCACAGATACGCAGTATTTT,CAWALGAGSTDTQYF
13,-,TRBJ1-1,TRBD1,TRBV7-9,TGTGCCAGCAGCCAGGGGGTTGACACTGAAGCTTTCTTT,CASSQGVDTEAFF
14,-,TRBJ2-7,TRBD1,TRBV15,TGTGCCACCAGCAGAGAGGGACAGAGGAGCGAGCAGTACTTC,CATSREGQRSEQYF
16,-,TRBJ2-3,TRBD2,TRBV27,TGTGCCAGCAGGTTAAGCGGGAGGGGGGGTTCAGATACGCAGTATTTT,CASRLSGRGGSDTQYF